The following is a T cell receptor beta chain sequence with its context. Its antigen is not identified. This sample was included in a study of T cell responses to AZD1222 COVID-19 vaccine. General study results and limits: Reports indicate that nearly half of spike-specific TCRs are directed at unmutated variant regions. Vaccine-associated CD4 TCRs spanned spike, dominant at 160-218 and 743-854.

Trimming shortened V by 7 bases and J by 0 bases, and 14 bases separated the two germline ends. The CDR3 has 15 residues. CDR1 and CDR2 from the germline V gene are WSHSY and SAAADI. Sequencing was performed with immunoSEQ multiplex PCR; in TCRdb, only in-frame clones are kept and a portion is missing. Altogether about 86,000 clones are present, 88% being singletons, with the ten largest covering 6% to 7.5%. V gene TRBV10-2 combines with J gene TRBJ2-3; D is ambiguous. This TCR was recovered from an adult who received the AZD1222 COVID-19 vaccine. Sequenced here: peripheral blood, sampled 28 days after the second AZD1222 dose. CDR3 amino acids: CASKAQLTSTDTQYF. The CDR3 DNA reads TGCGCCAGCAAGGCCCAGCTCACTAGCACAGATACGCAGTATTTT.